This record covers a single T cell receptor (beta chain). The data were taken from a study of T cell responses to AZD1222 COVID-19 vaccine. TCRdb's table, derived via immunoSEQ multiplex PCR, lists solely in-frame clones and lacks some. The table has 85,000 to 90,000 clones, 90% seen once. The CDR3 contains 14 residues. Unmatched junction bases numbered 7, after V lost 6 bases and J lost 8 bases. Germline V gene sequence: CDR1 LGHDT, CDR2 YNNKEL (reference sequence). The clonotype originates from an adult in good health. The sequenced sample was peripheral blood, obtained on day 0 of AZD1222 vaccination. The chain has TRBV3-1 (or the pseudogene TRBV3-2) and TRBJ1-6; 7 bases align to TRBD1. This CDR3 reads CASRKGAEHSPLHF. DNA of the CDR3: TGTGCCAGCAGAAAGGGGGCAGAGCATTCACCCCTCCACTTT.